The 9 T cell receptor beta chains reported below all come from one sample, sequenced in a study of liver allograft versus peripheral blood T cells. About the study: The authors compared T cell receptor repertoires in transplanted livers with recipients' peripheral blood repertoires.

TCRdb re-called the reads through MiXCR, storing one row per CDR3 protein. The sample has about 11,000 distinct CDR3 sequences, about 25% seen once. The receptors were gathered from a human patient who had a liver transplant. Some T cells could come from the graft donor.

This clonotype is termed medium-sized. This chain links TRBV15 with TRBJ1-4; 9 bases fit TRBD1. Germline loops: CDR1 LNHNV, CDR2 YYDKDF (reference sequence). The CDR3 sequence is 15 residues long. The ends lost 6 bases at V and 7 bases at J; junction bases unmatched: 9. The CDR3: CATRIKTGGSEKLFF. CDR3 sequence (DNA): TGTGCCACCAGAATAAAGACAGGGGGGTCTGAAAAACTGTTTTTT.

The rearrangement uses TRBV10-2 and TRBJ1-2, with D tentatively TRBD1 (5 bases). V lost 6 bases and J lost 8, with 13 bases in between. CDR3 length: 12 residues. Germline V CDR1 and CDR2: WSHSY, SAAADI. Written as DNA, the CDR3 is TGCGCCAGCAGGGGGGATGGATGGGGCTACACCTTC. It yields the protein CASRGDGWGYTF.

This clonotype has more than one count but fewer than ten. The V and J genes are TRBV10-3 and TRBJ2-1, with 8 positions matching TRBD2. Germline assignment: CDR1 ENHRY and CDR2 SYGVKD. The trim removed 2 bases at V and 4 bases at J, leaving 7 bases unmatched. The CDR3 loop spans 16 amino acids. CDR3 protein: CAISETPGLGYNEQFF. The DNA of the CDR3 is TGTGCCATCAGTGAGACCCCGGGACTAGGGTACAATGAGCAGTTCTTC.

In its sample, this clonotype ranks as medium-sized (0.01 to 0.1%). The chain uses TRBV10-3 and TRBJ1-4, with D unresolved. Germline V gene lookup returns CDR1 ENHRY and CDR2 SYGVKD. This CDR3 is built from 16 residues. V was cut by 6 bases and J by 2 bases, with 16 bases left in between. CDR3 DNA sequence: TGTGCCATCAGCTCCAGTTGGGGTCCCACTAATGAAAAACTGTTTTTT. Protein sequence: CAISSSWGPTNEKLFF.

On this clonotype itself: Just one base apart from a much larger clone, this may be a read error. V gene TRBV29-1 combines with J gene TRBJ1-4, with a tentative D call TRBD1 (5 bases). V was clipped by 8 bases and J by 4 bases, with 17 bases between them. This CDR3 region has 14 residues. The germline V gene encodes CDR1 SQVTM and CDR2 ANQGSEA. CDR3 DNA: TGCAGCACCAAGGAAGGGAGGGGTAATGAAAAACTGTTTTTT. Translated: CSTKEGRGNEKLFF. The complete variable domain, with remaining parts taken from reference TRBV29-1 and TRBJ1-4, reads SAVISQKPSRDICQRGTSLTIQCQVDSQVTMMFWYRQQPGQSLTLIATANQGSEATYESGFVIDKFPISRPNLTFSTLTVSNMSPEDSSIYLCSTKEGRGNEKLFFGSGTQLSVL.

The chain uses TRBV28 and TRBJ2-3; TRBD2 matches at 12 bases. The trim removed 7 bases at V and 7 bases at J, leaving 12 bases unmatched. CDR1 is MDHEN, CDR2 SYDVKM, per germline. The CDR3 is 16 amino acids. The CDR3 sequence: CASTLGTSGWLNTQYF. CDR3 nucleotides: TGTGCCAGCACCCTCGGGACTAGCGGGTGGCTGAATACGCAGTATTTT.

This chain connects TRBV12-5 to TRBJ2-7; D unclear. CDR3 size: 13 residues. Trimming stripped 2 bases from V and 2 bases from J, with 7 bases between. The germline V gene has CDR1 LGHNT and CDR2 FRNRAP. This CDR3 reads CASGLYGAYEQYF. The CDR3 DNA sequence: TGTGCTAGTGGTTTGTACGGCGCCTACGAGCAGTACTTC.

This clonotype was seen only a few times. CDR3 bases: TGTGCCAGCAGCCGTTTTGAGGGGTCAGATACGCAGTATTTT. Amino acid sequence: CASSRFEGSDTQYF. The rearrangement links TRBV5-4 to TRBJ2-3, with D perhaps assigned TRBD1 or TRBD2 (5 bases each). The CDR3 runs 14 residues. Trimming took off 4 bases at V and 4 bases at J, with 13 bases between the two ends. CDR1 is SGHNT, CDR2 YYREEE, per germline (reference sequence).

This rearrangement joins TRBV7-9 to TRBJ1-1, with 10 bases lining up with TRBD1. V was pared by 5 bases and J by 11 bases, with 8 bases of the junction left unmatched. The CDR3 is made up of 13 amino acids. The germline V gene encodes CDR1 SEHNR and CDR2 FQNEAQ (reference sequence). CDR3 region: CASSPDRGLRAFF. CDR3 DNA: TGTGCCAGCAGCCCAGACAGGGGGCTTCGTGCTTTCTTT.